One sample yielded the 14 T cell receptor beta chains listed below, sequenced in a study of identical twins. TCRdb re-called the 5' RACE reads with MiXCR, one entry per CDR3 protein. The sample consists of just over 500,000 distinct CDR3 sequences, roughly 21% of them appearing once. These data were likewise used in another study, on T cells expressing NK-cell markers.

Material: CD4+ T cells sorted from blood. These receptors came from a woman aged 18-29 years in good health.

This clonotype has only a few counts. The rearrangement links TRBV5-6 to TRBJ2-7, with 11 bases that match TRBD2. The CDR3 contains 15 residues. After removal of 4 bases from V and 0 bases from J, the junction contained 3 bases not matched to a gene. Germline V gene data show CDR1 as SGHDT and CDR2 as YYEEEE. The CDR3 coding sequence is TGTGCCAGCAGCCTGACTAGCGGGGCCTCCTACGAGCAGTACTTC. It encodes CASSLTSGASYEQYF.

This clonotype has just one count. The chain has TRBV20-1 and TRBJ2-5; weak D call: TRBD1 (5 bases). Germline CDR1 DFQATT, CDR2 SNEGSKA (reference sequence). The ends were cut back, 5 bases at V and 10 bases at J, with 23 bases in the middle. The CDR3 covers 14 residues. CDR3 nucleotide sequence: TGCAGTGCTTCTCAGGGAACAGCTACCATTGGCCAGTACTTC. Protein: CSASQGTATIGQYF.

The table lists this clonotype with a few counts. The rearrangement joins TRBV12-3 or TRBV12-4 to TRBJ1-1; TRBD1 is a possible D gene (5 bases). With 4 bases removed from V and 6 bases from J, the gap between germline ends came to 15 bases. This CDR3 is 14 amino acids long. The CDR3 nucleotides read TGTGCCAGCAGTTCCTACCAGGGCGTAGCTGAAGCTTTCTTT. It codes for CASSSYQGVAEAFF.

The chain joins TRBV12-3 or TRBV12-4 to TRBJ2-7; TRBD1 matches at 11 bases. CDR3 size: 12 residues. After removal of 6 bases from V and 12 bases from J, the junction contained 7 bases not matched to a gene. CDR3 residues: CASSPRDRGLYF. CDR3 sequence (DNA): TGTGCCAGCAGCCCCCGGGACAGGGGGTTGTACTTC.

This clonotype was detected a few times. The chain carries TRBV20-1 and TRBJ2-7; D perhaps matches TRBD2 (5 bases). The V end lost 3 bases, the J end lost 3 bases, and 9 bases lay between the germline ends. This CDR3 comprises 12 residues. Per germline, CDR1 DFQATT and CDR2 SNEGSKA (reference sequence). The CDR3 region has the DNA TGCAGTGCTAGTTTTCGGGACTACGAGCAGTACTTC. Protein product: CSASFRDYEQYF.

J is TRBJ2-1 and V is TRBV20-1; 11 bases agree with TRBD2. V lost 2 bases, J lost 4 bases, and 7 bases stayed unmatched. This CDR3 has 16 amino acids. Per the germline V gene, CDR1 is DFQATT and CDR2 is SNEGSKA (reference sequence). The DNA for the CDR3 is TGCAGTGCTAGATCCGGGACTAGCGGACTTTACAATGAGCAGTTCTTC. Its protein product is CSARSGTSGLYNEQFF.

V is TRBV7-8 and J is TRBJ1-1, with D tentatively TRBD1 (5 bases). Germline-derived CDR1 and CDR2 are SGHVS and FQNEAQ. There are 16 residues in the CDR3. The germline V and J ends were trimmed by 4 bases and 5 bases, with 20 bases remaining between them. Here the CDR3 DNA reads TGTGCCAGCAGCTCCGCCGGGGCGACAGCGGGGACTGAAGCTTTCTTT. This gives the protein CASSSAGATAGTEAFF.

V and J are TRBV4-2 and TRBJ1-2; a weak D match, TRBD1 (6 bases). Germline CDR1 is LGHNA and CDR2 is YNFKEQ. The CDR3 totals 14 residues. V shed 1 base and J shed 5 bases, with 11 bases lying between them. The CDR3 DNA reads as TGTGCCAGCAGCCAAGCGGACAGCCAATATGGCTACACCTTC. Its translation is CASSQADSQYGYTF.

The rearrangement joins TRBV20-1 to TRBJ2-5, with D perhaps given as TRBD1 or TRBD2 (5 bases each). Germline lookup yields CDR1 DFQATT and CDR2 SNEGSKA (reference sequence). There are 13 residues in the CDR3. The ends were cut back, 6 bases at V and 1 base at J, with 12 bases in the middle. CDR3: CSATPGPQETQYF. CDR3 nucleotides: TGCAGTGCAACACCGGGACCCCAAGAGACCCAGTACTTC.

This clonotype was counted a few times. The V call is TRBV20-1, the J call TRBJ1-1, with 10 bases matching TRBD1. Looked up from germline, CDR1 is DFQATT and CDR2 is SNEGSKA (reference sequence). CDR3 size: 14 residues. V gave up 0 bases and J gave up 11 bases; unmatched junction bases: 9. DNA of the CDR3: TGCAGTGCTAGAGATCCCCGGGACAGGGGTCTGGCTTTCTTT. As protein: CSARDPRDRGLAFF.

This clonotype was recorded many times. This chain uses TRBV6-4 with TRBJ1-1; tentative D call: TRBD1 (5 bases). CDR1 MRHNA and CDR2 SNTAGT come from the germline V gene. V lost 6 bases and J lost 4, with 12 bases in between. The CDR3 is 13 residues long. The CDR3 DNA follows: TGTGCCAGCAGGAGGGACCTGGGCACTGAAGCTTTCTTT. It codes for CASRRDLGTEAFF.

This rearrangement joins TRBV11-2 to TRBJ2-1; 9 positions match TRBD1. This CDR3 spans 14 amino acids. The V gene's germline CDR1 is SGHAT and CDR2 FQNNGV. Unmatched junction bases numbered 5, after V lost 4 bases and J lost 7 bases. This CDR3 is CASSSTTGGNEQFF. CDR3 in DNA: TGTGCCAGCAGCTCGACGACAGGGGGGAATGAGCAGTTCTTC.

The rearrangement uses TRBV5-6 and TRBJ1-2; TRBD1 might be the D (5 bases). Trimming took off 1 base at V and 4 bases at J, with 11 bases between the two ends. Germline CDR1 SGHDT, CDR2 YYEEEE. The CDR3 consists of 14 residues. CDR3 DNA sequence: TGTGCCAGCAGCTTGCGGGGCCTTGGCTATGGCTACACCTTC. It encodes CASSLRGLGYGYTF.

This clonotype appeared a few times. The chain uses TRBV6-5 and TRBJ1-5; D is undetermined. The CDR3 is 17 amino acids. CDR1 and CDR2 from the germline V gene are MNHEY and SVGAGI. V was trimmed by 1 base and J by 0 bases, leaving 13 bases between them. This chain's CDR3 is CASSYWAADYSNQPQHF. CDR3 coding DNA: TGTGCCAGCAGTTACTGGGCGGCTGATTATAGCAATCAGCCCCAGCATTTT.